This entry lists 20 T cell receptor beta chains sequenced from one sample in a study of T-cell memory formation after mild COVID-19. TCRdb ran MiXCR on the 5' RACE reads and lists one entry per CDR3 protein. The data hold around 430,000 distinct CDR3 sequences, with approximately 15% observed a single time. Source material: PBMCs or a T cell subset sorted from them (not recorded which). The receptors come from a man younger than 35 who had mild COVID-19 (a few samples of this study predate the infection). Cell type and time point are not known.

This clonotype was seen many times. The chain has TRBV5-1 and TRBJ1-1, with D possibly matching TRBD1 (5 bases). Trimming pared 4 bases from V and 0 bases from J, leaving 13 bases between. CDR3 length equals 15 residues. Germline V CDR1 and CDR2: SGHRS, YFSETQ. The CDR3, as DNA: TGCGCCAGCAGCGGCGGACGACAGATGAACACTGAAGCTTTCTTT. As protein: CASSGGRQMNTEAFF. Based on the CDR3 plus reference TRBV5-1 and TRBJ1-1, the full variable domain is KAGVTQTPRYLIKTRGQQVTLSCSPISGHRSVSWYQQTPGQGLQFLFEYFSETQRNKGNFPGRFSGRQFSNSRSEMNVSTLELGDSALYLCASSGGRQMNTEAFFGQGTRLTVV.

The rearrangement joins TRBV19 to TRBJ2-3; no firm D call. Germline CDR1 reads LNHDA; CDR2 reads SQIVND (reference sequence). V was shortened by 5 bases and J by 3 bases, with 15 bases between the two germline ends. The CDR3 has 15 amino acids. The CDR3, as DNA: TGTGCCAGTAGTCCCTTCGGAATCTTGACAGATACGCAGTATTTT. Translated, it gives CASSPFGILTDTQYF.

This clonotype was detected only a few times. The chain recombines TRBV5-1 with TRBJ1-1, with TRBD1 as a possible D gene (5 bases). Germline V lookup: CDR1 SGHRS, CDR2 YFSETQ. The CDR3 has 15 residues. Trimming took 4 bases from V and 1 from J, leaving 14 bases between them. The CDR3 DNA reads as TGCGCCAGCAGCCCCGGGACGGCTGGGAACACTGAAGCTTTCTTT. Translating it yields CASSPGTAGNTEAFF.

In its sample, this clonotype was seen a few times. The chain has TRBV27 and TRBJ2-2, with a weak D call TRBD2 (5 bases). The germline V and J ends were trimmed by 4 bases and 5 bases, with 14 bases remaining between them. The CDR3 is 15 amino acids. In germline, CDR1 is MNHEY, CDR2 SMNVEV (reference sequence). CDR3 residues: CASSSAGEGTGELFF. CDR3 nucleotide sequence: TGTGCCAGCAGTTCGGCCGGGGAAGGAACCGGGGAGCTGTTTTTT.

The V gene is TRBV10-2, the J gene TRBJ2-7; TRBD2 aligns across 10 bases. The CDR3 extends over 14 amino acids. The trim removed 4 bases at V and 3 bases at J, leaving 3 bases unmatched. CDR1 and CDR2 (germline): WSHSY, SAAADI. CDR3 sequence reads: CASSVTSGVYEQYV. The CDR3 nucleotides are TGCGCCAGCAGTGTAACTAGCGGGGTCTACGAGCAGTACGTC.

The chain is built from TRBV5-5 and TRBJ2-5; D not resolved. Looked up from germline, CDR1 is SGHKS and CDR2 is YYEKEE (reference sequence). Trimming shortened V by 4 bases and J by 2 bases, and 9 bases separated the two germline ends. The length of the CDR3 is 13 residues. The CDR3 is CASSHPHQETQYF. For the CDR3, the DNA is TGTGCCAGCAGCCACCCCCATCAAGAGACCCAGTACTTC. Drawing the rest from reference TRBV5-5 and TRBJ2-5, the complete variable domain is DAGVTQSPTHLIKTRGQQVTLRCSPISGHKSVSWYQQVLGQGPQFIFQYYEKEERGRGNFPDRFSARQFPNYSSELNVNALLLGDSALYLCASSHPHQETQYFGPGTRLLVL.

This clonotype has just a few counts. The rearrangement joins TRBV6-2 or TRBV6-3 to TRBJ1-5; 7 bases are a match to TRBD1. Germline trimming cut 5 bases from V and 6 bases from J; bases unmatched to any gene: 7. This CDR3 has 14 residues. Germline assignment: CDR1 MNHEY and CDR2 SVGEGT. The CDR3 sequence: CASSHNQGGQPQHF. The CDR3 nucleotides read TGTGCCAGCAGTCACAATCAGGGGGGTCAGCCCCAGCATTTT.

The genes are TRBV6-6 and TRBJ2-6; no firm D call. Trimming cost V 7 bases and J 1 base, with 11 bases left between them. Germline assignment: CDR1 MNHNY and CDR2 SVGAGI (reference sequence). CDR3 length: 15 amino acids. CDR3: CASNFWNSGANVLTF. DNA of the CDR3: TGTGCCAGCAATTTTTGGAATTCTGGGGCCAACGTCCTGACTTTC.

This clonotype showed up just a few times. The rearrangement uses TRBV29-1 and TRBJ1-1, with TRBD1 as a possible D gene (5 bases). From germline, CDR1 is SQVTM and CDR2 ANQGSEA. V shed 6 bases and J shed 6 bases, with 20 bases lying between them. CDR3 length: 14 residues. The CDR3 loop is CSVGTTLAGPEAFF. In DNA, the CDR3 is TGCAGCGTGGGTACAACATTAGCGGGGCCTGAAGCTTTCTTT.

This clonotype has just a few counts. This rearrangement joins TRBV4-2 to TRBJ2-2, with TRBD1 as a possible D gene (7 bases). V gave up 0 bases and J gave up 3 bases, with 20 bases separating them. Germline V CDR1 and CDR2: LGHNA, YNFKEQ. The CDR3 extends over 19 amino acids. CDR3 in amino acids: CASSQDYGVDRDYTGELFF. The DNA for the CDR3 is TGTGCCAGCAGCCAAGATTACGGCGTCGACAGGGACTACACCGGGGAGCTGTTTTTT.

This clonotype was detected a few times. The chain has TRBV4-1 and TRBJ2-4; D gene unclear. The germline V gene has CDR1 MGHRA and CDR2 YSYEKL. The CDR3 has 19 residues. V gave up 0 bases and J gave up 4 bases, with 22 bases separating them. Here the CDR3 reads CASSQEGWMELTVKNIQYF. Written as DNA, the CDR3 is TGCGCCAGCAGCCAAGAAGGATGGATGGAGCTGACGGTGAAAAACATTCAGTACTTC.

This clonotype was seen many times. The chain recombines TRBV9 with TRBJ2-5; 10 nucleotides match TRBD1. V lost 0 bases and J lost 5; bases outside the gene matches: 4. Germline values: CDR1 SGDLS, CDR2 YYNGEE. This CDR3 spans 15 amino acids. CDR3 in DNA: TGTGCCAGCAGCGTAGGACAGGGGGCGGGGGAGACCCAGTACTTC. Protein sequence: CASSVGQGAGETQYF. Drawing the rest from reference TRBV9 and TRBJ2-5, the complete variable domain is DSGVTQTPKHLITATGQRVTLRCSPRSGDLSVYWYQQSLDQGLQFLIQYYNGEERAKGNILERFSAQQFPDLHSELNLSSLELGDSALYFCASSVGQGAGETQYFGPGTRLLVL.

This clonotype was found a few times. The rearrangement joins TRBV5-1 to TRBJ1-1; D is ambiguous. Germline CDR1 reads SGHRS; CDR2 reads YFSETQ. The CDR3 runs 13 residues. Between the trimmed V and J ends, which lost 0 bases and 9 bases, there was a span of 12 bases. The CDR3 DNA reads TGCGCCAGCAGCTTGGGCTGGACGGTACAAGCTTTCTTT. Translation gives CASSLGWTVQAFF.

The chain has TRBV20-1 and TRBJ2-6; possibly TRBD1 or TRBD2 for D (6 bases each). This CDR3 has 15 residues. Germline-derived CDR1 and CDR2 are DFQATT and SNEGSKA (reference sequence). V lost 5 bases, J lost 0 bases, and 11 bases lay in between. CDR3 residues: CSASGGSSGANVLTF. In DNA form, the CDR3 reads TGCAGTGCTTCCGGGGGCTCCTCTGGGGCCAACGTCCTGACTTTC.

This clonotype was observed a few times. This rearrangement joins TRBV11-1 to TRBJ1-2; 9 nucleotides align to TRBD1. Germline V gives CDR1 SGHAT, CDR2 FQDESV (reference sequence). This CDR3 is built from 14 residues. The V and J ends lost 3 bases and 8 bases, in that order; junction bases with no gene match: 7. CDR3 bases: TGTGCCAGCAGCTTGAACCGGGACAGGGACGGCTACACCTTC. Translated: CASSLNRDRDGYTF.

V gene TRBV2 combines with J gene TRBJ1-6; D unresolved. Germline lookup yields CDR1 SNHLY and CDR2 FYNNEI. V shed 7 bases and J shed 7 bases, with 5 bases lying between them. The CDR3 covers 11 residues. CDR3 nucleotide sequence: TGTGCCAGCAAAGGGAATTCACCCCTCCACTTT. Protein: CASKGNSPLHF.

The chain has TRBV4-2 and TRBJ2-5, with a tentative D call TRBD2 (6 bases). The CDR3 has 15 residues. In germline, CDR1 is LGHNA, CDR2 YNFKEQ. The V gene lost 1 base and the J gene lost 1 base, with 10 bases spanning the gap. CDR3 sequence: CASSQVGDSQETQYF. The CDR3 DNA reads as TGTGCCAGCAGCCAAGTTGGGGACTCCCAAGAGACCCAGTACTTC.

V gene TRBV6-2 or TRBV6-3 combines with J gene TRBJ2-3, with TRBD2 identical over 7 bases. This CDR3 is built from 15 residues. With V trimmed by 0 bases and J by 5 bases, 5 bases remained unmatched. CDR1 is MNHEY and CDR2 is SVGEGT in the germline V gene. The CDR3, as DNA: TGTGCCAGCAGTTACTCGAGCGGGGAGATAGATACGCAGTATTTT. Translating gives CASSYSSGEIDTQYF.

This clonotype was seen just once. This chain connects TRBV29-1 to TRBJ2-3; D is unresolved. This CDR3 has 15 residues. Germline CDR1 and CDR2: SQVTM and ANQGSEA. V was pared by 4 bases and J by 0 bases, with 14 bases between. Here the CDR3 DNA reads TGCAGCGTTGGAGCCACCGCGTTTAGCACAGATACGCAGTATTTT. It encodes CSVGATAFSTDTQYF.

This chain connects TRBV12-3 or TRBV12-4 to TRBJ1-5, with 7 nucleotides matching TRBD1. V gave up 5 bases and J gave up 6 bases; unmatched junction bases: 4. The CDR3 is 13 residues long. The CDR3 loop is CASSSHRGQPQHF. As DNA, the CDR3 is TGTGCCAGCAGTAGCCACAGGGGTCAGCCCCAGCATTTT.